This T cell receptor (beta chain) comes out of a study of beta chain features in type 1 diabetes. Whole-study context: Sorted cell examination encompassed approximately 98,000,000 cells across all samples.

Isolated RNA was reverse transcribed in full, so expressed TCRB transcripts were sequenced. The method was immunoSEQ multiplex PCR; TCRdb's version includes in-frame clones alone and lacks a portion of them. The table shows hundreds of thousands of clones, with approximately 9.9% occurring only once. The CDR3 consists of 15 residues. CDR1 is KGHSH and CDR2 is LQKENI in the germline V gene. V shed 2 bases and J 0 bases; nucleotides not matched to a gene: 1. At least ten counts were recorded for this clone. What it binds is unknown. Study results and limitations: All four CD4+ subsets from Type 1 diabetes patients carried moderately but significantly shorter TCRB CDR3s.

A single heparinised blood sample, averaging roughly 110 mL, was obtained per donor. Each of the CD4+ naive, central memory, regulatory and stem cell-like memory populations was sorted via CD45RO/CCR7/CD25/CD127/CD95/CD27. Sort purity for all populations was recorded as exceeding 98%. The J gene is TRBJ2-1, the V gene TRBV18; TRBD2 matches 7 bases. The sequencing sample was made of central memory CD4+ T cells from blood. This clonotype was obtained from a man between 25 and 39 years old with type 1 diabetes. In DNA form, the CDR3 reads TGTGCCAGCTCACCAGCTAGCGGCTCCTACAATGAGCAGTTCTTC. This encodes CASSPASGSYNEQFF.